The next 2 T cell receptor beta chains were all read from a single sample in a study of blood T cell repertoires in COVID-19. The data were produced by immunoSEQ multiplex PCR, yet TCRdb's version contains in-frame clones alone and is incomplete. This table has fewer than 100,000 clones, about nine tenths appearing once. The sequencing sample was made of peripheral blood. All receptors come from a woman between 45 and 65 years old in a cohort sampled during active COVID-19.

CDR3 amino acids: CASKAGQLGANVLTF. The DNA of the CDR3 is TGTGCCAGTAAGGCAGGACAGCTTGGGGCCAACGTCCTGACTTTC. The chain has TRBV19 and TRBJ2-6, with D possibly TRBD1 on 6 matching bases. The CDR3 is made up of 15 amino acids. V dropped 7 bases and J dropped 3 bases, with 13 bases sitting between them. Germline assignment: CDR1 LNHDA and CDR2 SQIVND (reference sequence).

The chain combines TRBV9 with TRBJ2-7; 7 nucleotides agree with TRBD1. J lost 0 bases, V lost 3 bases, and 3 bases had no gene match. The germline V gene encodes CDR1 SGDLS and CDR2 YYNGEE. CDR3 length: 14 amino acids. In DNA, the CDR3 is TGTGCCAGCAGCGCCGGGGACAGCTCCTACGAGCAGTACTTC. Its protein is CASSAGDSSYEQYF.